The rows below give T cell receptor beta chains drawn from one sample of a study of Ad26.COV2.S vaccination and SARS-CoV-2 variants. Generated by immunoSEQ multiplex PCR, the TCRdb table keeps only in-frame clones and is missing some. The sample holds 360,000 or so clones; about 91% are singletons and the top ten take 1.5% to 2%. Sample: peripheral blood, taken in a trial of Ad26.COV2.S vaccine versus placebo. The source is a person between 18 and 60 years old who received the Ad26.COV2.S COVID-19 vaccine or a placebo. Both conserved end residues are part of each CDR3. D genes are given only for firm matches. A row's size may be missing; if present it is once, few, many or a size class.

>TRBJ1-2|-|-|TRBV15
CATSRELGSGGYTF
TGTGCCACCAGCAGAGAGCTGGGATCCGGTGGCTACACCTTC
>TRBJ1-1|-|TRBD1|TRBV5-5
CASSPGQGATEAFF
TGTGCCAGCAGCCCTGGACAGGGGGCGACTGAAGCTTTCTTT
>TRBJ1-5|-|-|TRBV18
CASDGGSNQPQHF
TGTGCCAGCGACGGAGGTAGCAATCAGCCCCAGCATTTT
>TRBJ1-1|-|-|TRBV21-1
CASSKSSRVKAEAFF
TGTGCCAGCAGCAAATCGAGCAGGGTTAAGGCTGAAGCTTTCTTT
>TRBJ2-7|-|-|TRBV3-1/TRBV3-2
CASSLHYEQYF
TGTGCCAGCAGCCTACACTACGAGCAGTACTTC
>TRBJ2-1|once|-|TRBV4-2
CASSQDREAYNEQFF
TGTGCCAGCAGCCAAGATCGGGAAGCCTACAATGAGCAGTTCTTC
>TRBJ2-1|few|-|TRBV7-2
CASSLRARGASNEQFF
TGTGCCAGCAGCTTAAGGGCAAGGGGCGCGTCCAATGAGCAGTTCTTC
>TRBJ2-5|-|TRBD1|TRBV5-4
CASSLRQGEETQYF
TGTGCCAGCAGCTTGCGGCAGGGGGAGGAGACCCAGTACTTC
>TRBJ2-5|-|TRBD1|TRBV11-2
CASSRTGVGETQYF
TGTGCCAGCAGCAGGACAGGGGTCGGGGAGACCCAGTACTTC
>TRBJ2-7|-|-|TRBV5-6
CASSGPRTPDMPLSYEQYF
TGTGCCAGCAGCGGACCCCGAACCCCTGACATGCCTCTCTCCTACGAGCAGTACTTC
>TRBJ2-3|-|-|TRBV21-1
CASSSRVAGGSIRGTDTQYF
-
>TRBJ2-3|-|TRBD2|TRBV11-1
CASSYGTTSTDTQYF
TGTGCCAGCAGCTATGGGACTACTAGCACAGATACGCAGTATTTT
>TRBJ2-7|-|-|TRBV5-8
CASSGTGTDSEQYF
TGTGCCAGCAGCGGAACCGGGACTGACAGCGAGCAGTACTTC
>TRBJ2-1|-|-|TRBV14
CASSQALGWSQQFF
TGTGCCAGCAGCCAAGCCTTAGGCTGGTCTCAGCAGTTCTTC
>TRBJ2-3|-|TRBD2|TRBV6-2/TRBV6-3
CASSYSGRDLADTQYF
TGTGCCAGCAGTTACTCGGGGAGGGATTTGGCAGATACGCAGTATTTT
>TRBJ2-3|-|TRBD2|TRBV15
CATSIGLESNTQYF
TGTGCCACCAGCATCGGACTAGAATCAAATACGCAGTATTTT
>TRBJ2-7|-|-|TRBV28
CASSLYPPGTYEQYF
TGTGCCAGCAGTTTGTATCCCCCGGGTACGTACGAGCAGTACTTC
>TRBJ2-1|-|TRBD2|TRBV28
CASRVGGLAGLNEQFF
TGTGCCAGCAGGGTTGGGGGACTAGCGGGGCTAAATGAGCAGTTCTTC
>TRBJ1-1|-|-|TRBV7-9
CASSSRDGNTEAFF
TGTGCCAGCAGCTCTAGGGACGGAAACACTGAAGCTTTCTTT
>TRBJ2-7|-|-|TRBV6-5
CASSQTGRRVGEQYF
TGTGCCAGCAGTCAAACGGGACGGAGGGTCGGCGAGCAGTACTTC
>TRBJ1-2|-|-|TRBV10-3
CAISVGQPLYGYTF
TGTGCCATCAGTGTCGGACAGCCTCTCTATGGCTACACCTTC
>TRBJ2-1|-|-|TRBV4-1
CASSLLGSSYNEQFF
TGCGCCAGCAGCCTTCTTGGGAGCTCCTACAATGAGCAGTTCTTC
>TRBJ1-6|once|-|TRBV30
CAWRTDLNSPLHF
TGTGCCTGGAGGACAGACCTAAATTCACCCCTCCACTTT
>TRBJ2-1|-|-|TRBV5-4
CASSLAAAVGESGEQFF
TGTGCCAGCAGCTTGGCCGCGGCTGTGGGCGAGTCCGGTGAGCAGTTCTTC
>TRBJ2-1|-|-|TRBV2
CASFWLAEINEQFF
TGTGCCAGCTTTTGGCTAGCCGAAATTAATGAGCAGTTCTTC
>TRBJ2-3|few|-|TRBV6-4
CASSDTGATDTQYF
TGTGCCAGCAGTGACACGGGAGCCACAGATACGCAGTATTTT
>TRBJ2-3|-|TRBD2|TRBV11-2
CASSLGGGLVGTDTQYF
TGTGCCAGCAGCTTAGGTGGTGGACTAGTCGGGACAGATACGCAGTATTTT
>TRBJ2-7|-|TRBD1|TRBV6-2/TRBV6-3
CASSYPPRPGQGNYEQYF
TGTGCCAGCAGTTACCCCCCGCGACCGGGACAGGGGAACTACGAGCAGTACTTC
>TRBJ2-5|-|-|TRBV29-1
CSADSGGTQYF
TGCAGCGCGGACTCCGGGGGGACCCAGTACTTC
>TRBJ2-7|once|-|TRBV3-1/TRBV3-2
CASSQDLGRGAEQYF
TGTGCCAGCAGCCAAGATCTCGGGAGAGGCGCCGAGCAGTACTTC
>TRBJ2-5|-|TRBD1|TRBV28
CASRPNRGWETQYF
TGTGCCAGCAGACCTAACAGGGGTTGGGAGACCCAGTACTTC
>TRBJ2-7|-|TRBD1|TRBV6-5
CASRREGQGVNEQYF
TGTGCCAGTAGAAGGGAAGGACAGGGCGTAAACGAGCAGTACTTC
>TRBJ2-7|-|TRBD2|TRBV5-1
CASSLALREGLSYEQYF
TGCGCCAGCAGCTTGGCCTTGCGGGAGGGCCTATCCTACGAGCAGTACTTC
>TRBJ1-3|-|TRBD1|TRBV30
CAWGTGRSGNTIYF
TGTGCCTGGGGGACAGGGCGCTCTGGAAACACCATATATTTT
>TRBJ1-3|few|-|TRBV19
CASSRTALKASSGNTIYF
TGTGCCAGTAGTAGGACGGCGTTGAAAGCCTCCTCTGGAAACACCATATATTTT
>TRBJ2-1|-|TRBD2|TRBV2
CASTGTRNNEQFF
TGTGCCAGCACTGGGACTAGAAACAATGAGCAGTTCTTC
>TRBJ2-3|-|TRBD2|TRBV29-1
CSVVASGPLTDTQYF
TGCAGCGTTGTGGCTAGCGGGCCTCTCACAGATACGCAGTATTTT
>TRBJ2-2|-|-|TRBV12-3/TRBV12-4
CASTGGHGELFF
TGTGCCAGCACTGGGGGCCATGGGGAGCTGTTTTTT
>TRBJ1-6|-|-|TRBV3-1/TRBV3-2
CASSQVYNSPLHF
TGTGCCAGCAGCCAAGTCTATAATTCACCCCTCCACTTT
>TRBJ2-1|once|-|TRBV3-1/TRBV3-2
CASSQDVNTPEQFF
TGTGCCAGCAGCCAAGATGTCAACACACCTGAGCAGTTCTTC
>TRBJ2-1|-|-|TRBV27
CASSLAYNNEQFF
TGTGCCAGCAGTTTGGCCTACAACAATGAGCAGTTCTTC
>TRBJ1-5|once|-|TRBV28
CASSPYRGLYSNQPQHF
TGTGCCAGCAGTCCCTACCGGGGGCTATATAGCAATCAGCCCCAGCATTTT
>TRBJ1-2|-|TRBD1|TRBV7-8
CASSPTGGYGYTF
TGTGCCAGCAGCCCGACAGGGGGATATGGCTACACCTTC
>TRBJ2-7|-|TRBD2|TRBV4-1
CASSPSSGVVYEQYF
TGCGCCAGCAGCCCATCTAGCGGGGTGGTCTACGAGCAGTACTTC